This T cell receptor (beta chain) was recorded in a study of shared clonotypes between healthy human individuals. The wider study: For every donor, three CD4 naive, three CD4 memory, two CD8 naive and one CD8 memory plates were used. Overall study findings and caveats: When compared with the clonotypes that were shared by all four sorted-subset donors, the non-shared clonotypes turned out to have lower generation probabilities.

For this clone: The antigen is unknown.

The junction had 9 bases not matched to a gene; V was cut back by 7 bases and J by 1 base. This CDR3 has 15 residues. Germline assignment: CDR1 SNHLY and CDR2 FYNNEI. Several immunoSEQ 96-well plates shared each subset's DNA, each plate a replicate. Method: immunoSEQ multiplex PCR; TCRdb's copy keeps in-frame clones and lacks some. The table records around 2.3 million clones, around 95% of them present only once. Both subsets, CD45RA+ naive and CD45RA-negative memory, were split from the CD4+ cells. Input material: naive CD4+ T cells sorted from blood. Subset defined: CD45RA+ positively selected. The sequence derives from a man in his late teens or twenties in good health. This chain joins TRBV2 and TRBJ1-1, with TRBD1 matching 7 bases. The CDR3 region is CASNPQGTANTEAFF. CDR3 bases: TGTGCCAGCAACCCACAGGGGACGGCGAACACTGAAGCTTTCTTT.